Reported below is one T cell receptor beta chain. The specificity of this receptor is unknown. Per-base qualities were not stored, and no clone one base away is much larger. Deletion took 3 bases off V and 5 bases off J, with a span of 7 bases between the germline ends. CDR1 and CDR2 are read off the germline V gene (reference sequence) as DFQATT and SNEGSKA. The CDR3 measures 11 amino acids from cysteine to phenylalanine. Only the CDR3 portion is preserved as DNA: 33 bases, with reading frame beginning at the first base. TCRbeta CDR3 regions were amplified from genomic DNA by means of the immunoSEQ Assay, a bias-controlled multiplex PCR. Per the original workflow: The number of nucleated cells in each sample was estimated by amplification of reference gene primers within the assay. To quantify the absolute abundance of each unique TCRbeta CDR3 rearrangement, sequence reads were collapsed and filtered. For each sample, productive Simpson clonality was calculated as the square root of Simpson's diversity index over productive rearrangements. TCRdb took over this immuneACCESS table, retaining in-frame rearrangements with V and J assigned. Such tables are incomplete; in checked studies, under half of the missing clones stem from an unresolved V gene, and the remainder is unexplained. The V and J calls and the clone size are those of that table, but D and trimming were determined from the DNA. The sample yields about 84,000 clones; around 83% were counted once. Around two fifths of the sample is held by the ten biggest clonotypes.

Each collaborating institution followed its own protocols to collect whole blood in K2EDTA tubes. For TCRbeta analysis, collaborators shipped samples in one of three forms: frozen whole blood, isolated PBMCs, or DNA extracted from either of those sample types. This record belongs to a study of blood T cell repertoires in COVID-19 (dated by TCRdb to 2020 to 2021). Broadly, across the study: Collaborator samples came from the United States, Italy and Spain and covered acute and convalescent phases of COVID-19. The material from the prospective study consisted of cDNA or gDNA derived from T cells, B-cell-depleted T cells, or PBMCs. Samples came from the ongoing ImmuneRACE study (first 160 participants) plus 1,254 subjects from 6 global collaborators. Subjects who had been exposed to COVID-19, were actively infected with it, or had recovered from it provided the deeply sampled blood TCRbeta repertoires that made up the dataset. A de-identified subject ID, COVID-19 status, age in years and sex were almost always included in the sample metadata. The repertoires were released in a freely available public database intended as a resource for research on the immune response to SARS-CoV-2. Where available, HLA class I and class II types were obtained from metadata supplied by the sample provider rather than from assay-based typing. General findings and caveats noted by the study authors: The quantity of clinical and demographic metadata differed by source and by participant and was supplied without curation.

The receptor comes from a man of 80 years or more with active or convalescent COVID-19. The V and J genes are TRBV20-1 and TRBJ1-1, with the D gene not clear enough to name. Specimen: peripheral blood. For the CDR3, the sequence is CSASRPTEAFF. The DNA is as follows: TGCAGTGCTAGCCGTCCGACTGAAGCTTTCTTT.